This T cell receptor beta chain emerged from a study of T-cell reconstitution after alpha-beta-depleted transplantation in children. Trimming pared 0 bases from V and 0 bases from J, leaving 4 bases between. This CDR3 comprises 14 residues. CDR1 SGHDT and CDR2 YYEEEE come from the germline V gene. For TCRbeta, the library was prepared with unique molecular identifiers. Each CDR3 protein gets one entry after TCRdb re-called the PCR reads with MiXCR. Of some 460,000 distinct CDR3 sequences detected, around 15% appear once; the ten largest clones hold 25% to 30%. The source of this sequence is a boy in the first two years of life who had a stem cell transplant for Wiskott-Aldrich syndrome, so the T cells may come from the graft donor. The input for sequencing was PBMCs, mostly from graft donor cells, taken 360 days after TCRalphabeta/CD19-depleted stem cell transplant. This rearrangement joins TRBV5-6 to TRBJ1-5; D remains unclear. The CDR3 bases are TGTGCCAGCAGCTTGGATGCTAGCAATCAGCCCCAGCATTTT. This codes for CASSLDASNQPQHF.